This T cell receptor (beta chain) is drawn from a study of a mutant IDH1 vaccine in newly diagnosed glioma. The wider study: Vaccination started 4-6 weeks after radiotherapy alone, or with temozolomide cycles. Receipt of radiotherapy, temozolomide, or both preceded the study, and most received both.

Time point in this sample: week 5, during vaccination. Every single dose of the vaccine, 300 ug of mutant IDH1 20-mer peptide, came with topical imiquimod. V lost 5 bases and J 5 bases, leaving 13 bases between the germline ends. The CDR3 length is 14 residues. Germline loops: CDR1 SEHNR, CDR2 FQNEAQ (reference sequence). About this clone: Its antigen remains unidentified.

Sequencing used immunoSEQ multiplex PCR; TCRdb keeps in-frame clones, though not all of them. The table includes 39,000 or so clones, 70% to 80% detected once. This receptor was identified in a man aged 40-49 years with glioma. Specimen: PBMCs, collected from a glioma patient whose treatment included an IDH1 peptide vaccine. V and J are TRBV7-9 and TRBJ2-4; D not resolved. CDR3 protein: CASSPTGRENIQYF. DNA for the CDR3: TGTGCCAGCAGCCCGACCGGACGCGAAAACATTCAGTACTTC.